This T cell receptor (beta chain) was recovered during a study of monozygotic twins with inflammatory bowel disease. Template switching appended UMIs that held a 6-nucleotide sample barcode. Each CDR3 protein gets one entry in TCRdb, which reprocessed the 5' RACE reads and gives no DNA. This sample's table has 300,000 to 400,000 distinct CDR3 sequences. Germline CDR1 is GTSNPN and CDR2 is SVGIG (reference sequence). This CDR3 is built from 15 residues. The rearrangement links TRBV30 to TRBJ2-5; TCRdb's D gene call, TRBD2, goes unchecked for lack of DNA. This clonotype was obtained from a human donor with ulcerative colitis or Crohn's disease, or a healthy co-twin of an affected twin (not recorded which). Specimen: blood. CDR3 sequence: CAWSVLTTTQETQYF.